The next 20 T cell receptor beta chains were all read from a single sample in a study of blood T cell repertoires in COVID-19. Sequencing used immunoSEQ multiplex PCR; TCRdb keeps in-frame clones, though not all of them. The table records approximately 250,000 clones, roughly 90% of them present only once. The sample comprised PBMCs or T cells enriched from blood (not recorded which). These receptors came from a woman aged 30 to 39 who had recovered from COVID-19.

This clone was detected a few times. The chain uses TRBV7-8 and TRBJ2-3, with TRBD2 identical over 9 bases. This CDR3 is 16 amino acids long. CDR1 and CDR2 from the germline V gene are SGHVS and FQNEAQ. The trim removed 7 bases at V and 8 bases at J, leaving 16 bases unmatched. The CDR3 here is CASNKDAGGSVSTQYF. CDR3 sequence (DNA): TGTGCCAGCAACAAGGACGCGGGAGGGTCAGTGAGTACGCAGTATTTT. The full variable domain, completed using reference TRBV7-8 and TRBJ2-3, is GAGVSQSPRYKVAKRGQDVALRCDPISGHVSLFWYQQALGQGPEFLTYFQNEAQLDKSGLPSDRFFAERPEGSVSTLKIQRTQQEDSAVYLCASNKDAGGSVSTQYFGPGTRLTVL.

CDR3 region: CASSPAGTEAFF. Here the CDR3 DNA reads TGCGCCAGCAGCCCGGCGGGCACTGAAGCTTTCTTT. The J gene is TRBJ1-1, the V gene TRBV5-1; no clear D gene. Trimming took off 4 bases at V and 4 bases at J, with 8 bases between the two ends. The CDR3 is 12 amino acids. Germline lookup yields CDR1 SGHRS and CDR2 YFSETQ.

This clone came up once. This rearrangement joins TRBV18 to TRBJ1-3; D is undetermined. Trimming took off 0 bases at V and 4 bases at J, with 16 bases between the two ends. There are 17 residues in the CDR3. CDR1 is KGHSH and CDR2 is LQKENI in the germline V gene. CDR3 residues: CASSPPWAASGGNTIYF. The CDR3 DNA follows: TGTGCCAGCTCACCACCGTGGGCAGCGTCGGGGGGAAACACCATATATTTT.

The V and J genes are TRBV3-1 (or the pseudogene TRBV3-2) and TRBJ1-2; TRBD1 is a possible D gene (5 bases). There are 13 residues in the CDR3. Germline V gene lookup returns CDR1 LGHDT and CDR2 YNNKEL (reference sequence). V was pared by 8 bases and J by 7 bases, with 17 bases between. CDR3 region: CASSRAPDSGYTF. The CDR3 DNA reads TGTGCCAGCTCCAGGGCACCTGATAGTGGCTACACCTTC.

The chain recombines TRBV28 with TRBJ1-3, with D tentatively TRBD1 (5 bases). With 9 bases removed from V and 8 bases from J, the gap between germline ends came to 17 bases. CDR1 is MDHEN and CDR2 is SYDVKM in the germline V gene. The CDR3 runs to 13 residues. CDR3 DNA: TGTGCCAGTCGGACCGCGGGAGGGGACACCATATATTTT. It translates to CASRTAGGDTIYF.

The chain carries TRBV28 and TRBJ1-2; D is undetermined. With 5 bases removed from V and 0 bases from J, the gap between germline ends came to 10 bases. In germline, CDR1 is MDHEN, CDR2 SYDVKM. The CDR3 runs 14 residues. The CDR3 sequence: CASSPIEANYGYTF. The CDR3 coding sequence is TGTGCCAGCAGTCCGATTGAGGCTAACTATGGCTACACCTTC.

This sequence joins TRBV7-8 and TRBJ1-2; D gene ambiguous. V was trimmed by 5 bases and J by 2 bases, leaving 15 bases between them. The CDR3 runs 15 residues. CDR1 and CDR2 from the germline V gene are SGHVS and FQNEAQ. The CDR3 protein is CASSRHVSGNYGYTF. The CDR3 nucleotides read TGTGCCAGCAGCCGTCACGTCTCAGGAAACTATGGCTACACCTTC.

The chain recombines TRBV30 with TRBJ2-3; D is uncertain. V was cut by 7 bases and J by 0 bases, with 5 bases left in between. The CDR3 consists of 11 residues. Germline V gene sequence: CDR1 GTSNPN, CDR2 SVGIG (reference sequence). CDR3 in amino acids: CASESTDTQYF. Here the CDR3 DNA reads TGTGCCTCCGAGAGCACAGATACGCAGTATTTT.

This clone was seen once. The rearrangement uses TRBV28 and TRBJ1-5; TRBD1 matches at 7 bases. The V and J ends lost 3 bases and 7 bases, in that order; junction bases with no gene match: 9. Germline CDR1 and CDR2: MDHEN and SYDVKM. CDR3 length equals 15 residues. CDR3 region: CASSFDREDRQPQHF. CDR3 coding DNA: TGTGCCAGCAGTTTCGACAGGGAAGACCGACAGCCCCAGCATTTT.

This clone has just a few counts. This sequence joins TRBV7-2 and TRBJ2-5, with D maybe TRBD1 (6 bases). V shed 4 bases and J shed 1 base, with 10 bases lying between them. Germline V lookup: CDR1 SGHTA, CDR2 FQGNSA. The CDR3 extends over 14 amino acids. The CDR3 region has the DNA TGTGCCAGCAGCTGGGGGCGGACCCAAGAGACCCAGTACTTC. It yields the protein CASSWGRTQETQYF.

The chain carries TRBV4-3 and TRBJ2-7; maybe TRBD2 (6 bases). There are 19 residues in the CDR3. Between the trimmed V and J ends, which lost 0 bases and 2 bases, there was a span of 23 bases. CDR1 and CDR2 (germline): LGHNA, YSLEER. The CDR3 sequence is CASSQEPALEGVIPYEQYF. As DNA, the CDR3 is TGCGCCAGCAGCCAAGAACCCGCCTTGGAGGGAGTGATTCCCTACGAGCAGTACTTC.

This clone showed up just a few times. This chain joins TRBV5-1 and TRBJ1-1, with D maybe TRBD1 (5 bases). The CDR3 contains 15 residues. Trimming pared 4 bases from V and 2 bases from J, leaving 15 bases between. From germline, CDR1 is SGHRS and CDR2 YFSETQ. CDR3 in DNA: TGCGCCAGCAGCGTTGACAGCCCTAAAAACACTGAAGCTTTCTTT. Translating it yields CASSVDSPKNTEAFF.

This chain uses TRBV7-2 with TRBJ1-1, with 7 nucleotides matching TRBD1. J was trimmed by 5 bases and V by 0 bases; bases with no gene match: 12. Germline V gene data show CDR1 as SGHTA and CDR2 as FQGNSA. The CDR3 has 17 amino acids. The CDR3 is CASSLAPFKQGWTEAFF. In nucleotides, the CDR3 is TGTGCCAGCAGCTTAGCGCCTTTTAAACAGGGGTGGACTGAAGCTTTCTTT. Filled out from reference TRBV7-2 and TRBJ1-1, the complete variable domain reads GAGVSQSPSNKVTEKGKDVELRCDPISGHTALYWYRQSLGQGLEFLIYFQGNSAPDKSGLPSDRFSAERTGGSVSTLTIQRTQQEDSAVYLCASSLAPFKQGWTEAFFGQGTRLTVV.

The chain couples TRBV7-6 to TRBJ1-5, with 11 bases that match TRBD1. Germline trimming cut 1 base from V and 6 bases from J; bases unmatched to any gene: 5. CDR3 length: 16 residues. The germline V gene has CDR1 SGHVS and CDR2 FNYEAQ. DNA of the CDR3: TGTGCCAGCAGCTTAGGGACAGGGGGCGCGGGTCAGCCCCAGCATTTT. This encodes CASSLGTGGAGQPQHF.

This clone showed up just once. The gene calls are TRBV15 and TRBJ2-7; D perhaps matches TRBD1 (5 bases). Germline V gene sequence: CDR1 LNHNV, CDR2 YYDKDF (reference sequence). This CDR3 comprises 15 residues. Trimming shortened V by 4 bases and J by 1 base, and 14 bases separated the two germline ends. In DNA, the CDR3 is TGTGCCACCAGCACCTATAGGGGCAGTTCCTACGAGCAGTACTTC. Translating it yields CATSTYRGSSYEQYF.

The chain carries TRBV27 and TRBJ2-5; TRBD2 agrees at 9 bases. The length of the CDR3 is 13 residues. Unmatched junction bases numbered 4, after V lost 6 bases and J lost 5 bases. Germline V gene data show CDR1 as MNHEY and CDR2 as SMNVEV (reference sequence). The CDR3 here is CASRREGLETQYF. The CDR3 coding sequence is TGTGCCAGCAGGCGGGAGGGCCTTGAGACCCAGTACTTC.

This clone was observed a single time. The chain carries TRBV28 and TRBJ2-3; no reliable D call. This CDR3 region has 14 residues. CDR1 and CDR2 from the germline V gene are MDHEN and SYDVKM. V was cut by 3 bases and J by 2 bases, with 9 bases left in between. The CDR3 DNA reads TGTGCCAGCAGTTTTATCAGTGACACAGATACGCAGTATTTT. Its translation is CASSFISDTDTQYF.

The rearrangement uses TRBV23-1 and TRBJ1-1, with 7 nucleotides matching TRBD1. TRBV23-1 is reported as an ORF; its role is uncertain. The V segment lost 4 bases and the J segment 1 base; nucleotides outside the gene matches: 15. The CDR3 is made up of 18 amino acids. This CDR3 reads CASSPTDRTAIGNTEAFF. CDR3 coding DNA: TGCGCCAGCAGTCCAACGGACAGGACCGCCATTGGGAACACTGAAGCTTTCTTT.

V is TRBV30 and J is TRBJ2-7, with D maybe TRBD2 (5 bases). The V end was cut by 5 bases, the J end by 4 bases, with 12 bases between. The V gene's germline CDR1 is GTSNPN and CDR2 SVGIG (reference sequence). CDR3 length: 12 residues. The CDR3, as DNA: TGTGCCTGGGGTCCCCGGGGTTACGAGCAGTACTTC. It translates to CAWGPRGYEQYF.

In nucleotides, the CDR3 is TGTGCCAGCAGCTCGCTCGCCACTAGCGGGTACTTC. This gives the protein CASSSLATSGYF. V is TRBV7-8 and J is TRBJ2-5; 8 bases agree with TRBD2. This CDR3 is built from 12 residues. Germline lookup yields CDR1 SGHVS and CDR2 FQNEAQ. J gave up 13 bases and V 4 bases, and 8 bases lay outside the gene matches.